The rows below give T cell receptor beta chains drawn from one sample of a study of blood T cell repertoires in COVID-19. TCRdb keeps only in-frame clones here, not all; method: immunoSEQ multiplex PCR. Found here are around 130,000 clones, 70% to 80% of them singletons; the top ten hold around a sixth. Source material: peripheral blood. These receptors all come from a man between 50 and 59 years old with acute or convalescent COVID-19. Each CDR3 is given with its conserved first and last residue. A D gene is named only where the DNA matches it firmly. The size field is filled for only some rows; it gives once, few, many or a size class.

clone_size,v_call,j_call,d_call,cdr3_nt,cdr3_aa
NA,TRBV6-5,TRBJ1-2,TRBD1,TGTGCCAGCAGTTACAGCTTGACAGGGAAGAACTATGGCTACACCTTC,CASSYSLTGKNYGYTF
NA,TRBV3-1/TRBV3-2,TRBJ2-5,TRBD2,TGTGCCAGCAGCCGTAGCGGGGGGGCTGGGGAGACCCAGTACTTC,CASSRSGGAGETQYF
once,TRBV19,TRBJ1-4,NA,TGTGCCAGTAGTCCGACAGGTCTGGATGAAAAACTGTTTTTT,CASSPTGLDEKLFF
NA,TRBV18,TRBJ2-2,NA,TGTGCCAGCTCACCACCGGGGAGAACCGGGGAGCTGTTTTTT,CASSPPGRTGELFF
NA,TRBV11-2,TRBJ1-1,NA,TGTGCCAGCAGCCCTTCCCGGTCGAACACTGAAGCTTTCTTT,CASSPSRSNTEAFF
few,TRBV12-3/TRBV12-4,TRBJ1-4,NA,TGTGCCAGCAGTTTATCCGCAGGGAGGGAACTGTTTTTT,CASSLSAGRELFF
NA,TRBV12-3/TRBV12-4,TRBJ2-7,TRBD1,TGTGCCAGCTGGACAGGGACCAACGAGCAGTACTTC,CASWTGTNEQYF
NA,TRBV24-1,TRBJ2-2,NA,TGTGCCACCAGTGATCTGGGGGGATCGAACACCGGGGAGCTGTTTTTT,CATSDLGGSNTGELFF
NA,TRBV4-2,TRBJ2-3,TRBD2,TGTGCCAGCAGCCAGCAGACTAGCGGGGGGACAGATACGCAGTATTTT,CASSQQTSGGTDTQYF
NA,TRBV3-1/TRBV3-2,TRBJ2-5,TRBD2,TGTGCCAGCAGCCAAGCAAGGTTAGCGGGGGTTCAAGAGACCCAGTACTTC,CASSQARLAGVQETQYF
NA,TRBV18,TRBJ2-4,TRBD1,TGTGCCAGCTCACCCTCCGGGACAGGGACCAAAAACATTCAGTACTTC,CASSPSGTGTKNIQYF
NA,TRBV19,TRBJ2-5,NA,TGTGCCAGTAGTATCGTGAGAAGGGGCCAAGAGACCCAGTACTTC,CASSIVRRGQETQYF
few,TRBV12-3/TRBV12-4,TRBJ1-6,NA,TGTGCCAGCAGACTAGGAGATTCACCCCTCCACTTT,CASRLGDSPLHF
few,TRBV2,TRBJ1-2,TRBD1,TGTGCCAGCAGTGAGGACAGGGGCCGAGTGGATGGCTACACCTTC,CASSEDRGRVDGYTF
NA,TRBV27,TRBJ2-5,TRBD2,TGTGCCAGCTCTCCCCAGGGAGGGGAGACCCAGTACTTC,CASSPQGGETQYF
NA,TRBV5-1,TRBJ2-2,TRBD1,TGCGCCAGCAAAAGAGACAGGGGGAACACCGGGGAGCTGTTTTTT,CASKRDRGNTGELFF
NA,TRBV6-5,TRBJ2-7,NA,TGTGCCAGCAGTTACTCGGCAGCAGGGGAGCAGTACTTC,CASSYSAAGEQYF
NA,TRBV6-5,TRBJ1-2,NA,TGTGCCAGCAGTTACTCCCAGGGCGCTGGTGGCTACACCTTC,CASSYSQGAGGYTF
NA,TRBV5-1,TRBJ1-6,TRBD1,TGCGCCAGCAGCTTGACAGGGGAGGAGGGTTCACCCCTCCACTTT,CASSLTGEEGSPLHF
NA,TRBV25-1,TRBJ2-3,TRBD2,TGTGCCAGCAGTGACCCCGGGACTAGCGGAGATACGCAGTATTTT,CASSDPGTSGDTQYF
NA,TRBV5-1,TRBJ1-1,TRBD1,TGCGCCAGCAGCTTCGGACAGGGGAGAGTGGACACTGAAGCTTTCTTT,CASSFGQGRVDTEAFF
NA,TRBV18,TRBJ2-7,TRBD1,TGTGCCAGCTCACCGATCGACAGGGAAAAAGTATACGAGCAGTACTTC,CASSPIDREKVYEQYF
few,TRBV4-1,TRBJ2-7,NA,TGCGCCAGCAGCCAAACAACAGGCAGCTCCTACGAGCAGTACTTC,CASSQTTGSSYEQYF
NA,TRBV6-5,TRBJ1-5,NA,TGTGCCAGCAGTCCACAGGGATTTAGCAATCAGCCCCAGCATTTT,CASSPQGFSNQPQHF
NA,TRBV3-1/TRBV3-2,TRBJ2-3,NA,TGTGCCAGCAGCCAAGGAGGGCTTGTCACAGATACGCAGTATTTT,CASSQGGLVTDTQYF
NA,TRBV6-5,TRBJ2-5,NA,TGTGCCAGCAGTTACTCTCGGCAGGGAGGGACCCAGTACTTC,CASSYSRQGGTQYF
NA,TRBV9,TRBJ2-2,NA,TGTGCCAGCAGCGTAAATCTGGGGGCGCGTGACACCGGGGAGCTGTTTTTT,CASSVNLGARDTGELFF
NA,TRBV21-1,TRBJ1-2,NA,TGTGCCAGCAGCAAAGTCCGGACAGGGGACAAGAGGGGTGGCTACACCTTC,CASSKVRTGDKRGGYTF
NA,TRBV2,TRBJ2-2,TRBD1,TGTGCCAGCAGTGAAGAGGGGACAGCTCACACCGGGGAGCTGTTTTTT,CASSEEGTAHTGELFF
NA,TRBV18,TRBJ1-5,TRBD1,TGTGCCAGCTCACCAAGGGACAGGACTAGCAATCAGCCCCAGCATTTT,CASSPRDRTSNQPQHF
NA,TRBV5-1,TRBJ2-3,TRBD2,TGCGCCAGCAGCTTGGGGGGGACTAGCGCAGATACGCAGTATTTT,CASSLGGTSADTQYF
NA,TRBV5-1,TRBJ2-1,TRBD2,TGCGCCAGCAGTTTGGCTAGCGGAGGGTTCTACAATGAGCAGTTCTTC,CASSLASGGFYNEQFF
NA,TRBV6-5,TRBJ1-2,NA,TGTGCCAGCAGTCGACAGGTATTTGGCTATGGCTACACCTTC,CASSRQVFGYGYTF
NA,TRBV24-1,TRBJ2-5,NA,TGTGCCACCAGTGACCGGACAGACGAGACCCAGTACTTC,CATSDRTDETQYF
NA,TRBV7-6,TRBJ1-4,TRBD1,TGTGCCAGCAGCGCCGGACAGGGGGGAAATGAAAAACTGTTTTTT,CASSAGQGGNEKLFF
NA,TRBV10-1,TRBJ1-1,NA,TGCGCCAGCAGTGAGGGGGGGTTTGGTGAAGCTTTCTTT,CASSEGGFGEAFF
NA,TRBV5-5,TRBJ1-3,NA,TGTGCCAGCAGCCCGCAGACTGGAAACACCATATATTTT,CASSPQTGNTIYF
NA,TRBV4-1,TRBJ1-5,NA,TGCGCCAGCAGCCAAGAGCTAACGGTTAGCAATCAGCCCCAGCATTTT,CASSQELTVSNQPQHF
NA,TRBV2,TRBJ2-7,NA,TGTGCCAGCAGCGACAGCTACGAGCAGTACTTC,CASSDSYEQYF
NA,TRBV25-1,TRBJ2-2,NA,TGTGCCAGCAGTGAATTGAACAGGGTGGACACCGGGGAGCTGTTTTTT,CASSELNRVDTGELFF
few,TRBV18,TRBJ1-6,NA,TGTGCCAGCTCACCATCTCCCCTGAGCTCCTATAATTCACCCCTCCACTTT,CASSPSPLSSYNSPLHF
NA,TRBV6-5,TRBJ1-6,TRBD1,TGTGCCAGCAGGTGGGACAGGGGCAATTCACCCCTCCACTTT,CASRWDRGNSPLHF
NA,TRBV10-1,TRBJ2-2,NA,TGCGCCAGCAGTGACAGGCGTACCGGGGAGCTGTTTTTT,CASSDRRTGELFF
few,TRBV15,TRBJ1-5,NA,TGTGCCACCGCCCCTTCATCGGTGCCCCAGCATTTT,CATAPSSVPQHF
NA,TRBV12-3/TRBV12-4,TRBJ1-1,TRBD1,TGTGCCAGCATTACAGGGGGCTCTGAAGCTTTCTTT,CASITGGSEAFF
NA,TRBV9,TRBJ2-5,NA,TGTGCCAGCAGCGTCCTCCCGCAGGGTGGGGAGACCCAGTACTTC,CASSVLPQGGETQYF
NA,TRBV11-2,TRBJ1-3,NA,TGTGCCAGCAGCTTCCCACAGGGCGACTCTGGAAACACCATATATTTT,CASSFPQGDSGNTIYF
NA,TRBV5-5,TRBJ1-5,NA,TGTGCCAGCGGCAGTCTGGGGGGAAATCAGCCCCAGCATTTT,CASGSLGGNQPQHF
NA,TRBV12-3/TRBV12-4,TRBJ1-2,TRBD1,TGTGCCAGCAGAGAAGGGACAGTCTATGGCTACACCTTC,CASREGTVYGYTF
NA,TRBV3-1/TRBV3-2,TRBJ2-5,TRBD2,TGTGCCAGCAGCCTCCTCCCCGGGGTGGTAGCGGGGGGGCCAGAGACCCAGTACTTC,CASSLLPGVVAGGPETQYF
NA,TRBV12-5,TRBJ1-1,NA,TGTGCTAGTGGGAATAGACAGTCTAACACTGAAGCTTTCTTT,CASGNRQSNTEAFF